These 6 T cell receptor beta chains were sequenced from one sample in a study of tumor-infiltrating lymphocytes in localized non-small cell lung cancer. The assay was immunoSEQ multiplex PCR, and TCRdb's table has in-frame clones only and misses some. The sample has some 7,100 clones; about 61% are singletons. The sample taken for sequencing was lung tumor tissue. All receptors come from a human donor with non-small cell lung cancer.

The J gene is TRBJ2-3, the V gene TRBV30, with TRBD2 matching 7 bases. The CDR3 extends over 14 amino acids. V shed 3 bases and J 2 bases; nucleotides not matched to a gene: 5. Germline loops: CDR1 GTSNPN, CDR2 SVGIG (reference sequence). As DNA, the CDR3 is TGTGCCTGGAGACCGCGGGAGCCCACAGATACGCAGTATTTT. This codes for CAWRPREPTDTQYF.

This chain uses TRBV10-2 with TRBJ1-3, with D perhaps TRBD1 (5 bases). Trimming took off 8 bases at V and 1 base at J, with 12 bases between the two ends. The CDR3 totals 14 residues. Germline V lookup: CDR1 WSHSY, CDR2 SAAADI. CDR3 bases: TGCGCCAGCGGCCCCACAGGATCTGGAAACACCATATATTTT. Translation: CASGPTGSGNTIYF.

This rearrangement joins TRBV5-1 to TRBJ2-5; no reliable D call. This CDR3 is built from 11 residues. Germline V gene data show CDR1 as SGHRS and CDR2 as YFSETQ. The germline V and J ends were trimmed by 4 bases and 4 bases, with 5 bases remaining between them. CDR3 loop: CASSKGETQYF. CDR3 nucleotides: TGCGCCAGCAGCAAAGGAGAGACCCAGTACTTC. The whole variable domain, filled in from reference TRBV5-1 and TRBJ2-5, reads KAGVTQTPRYLIKTRGQQVTLSCSPISGHRSVSWYQQTPGQGLQFLFEYFSETQRNKGNFPGRFSGRQFSNSRSEMNVSTLELGDSALYLCASSKGETQYFGPGTRLLVL.

V and J are TRBV19 and TRBJ2-7, with D tentatively TRBD1 (6 bases). The V and J ends lost 6 bases and 5 bases respectively, with 14 bases between them. The CDR3 sequence is 13 residues long. The germline V gene encodes CDR1 LNHDA and CDR2 SQIVND (reference sequence). The CDR3 region is CASRRQGNDEQYF. The CDR3 nucleotides read TGTGCCAGTAGGCGTCAGGGGAACGACGAGCAGTACTTC.

The genes are TRBV6-5 and TRBJ2-7; possible D gene TRBD1, 5 bases. V was shortened by 6 bases and J by 1 base, with 13 bases between the two germline ends. Germline CDR1 reads MNHEY; CDR2 reads SVGAGI. CDR3 length equals 14 residues. CDR3 DNA: TGTGCCAGCAGCCCCTTCGACAGTTCCTACGAGCAGTACTTC. Translation: CASSPFDSSYEQYF.

The chain couples TRBV11-2 to TRBJ2-7; D may be TRBD1 (5 bases). Per the germline V gene, CDR1 is SGHAT and CDR2 is FQNNGV. V was trimmed by 5 bases and J by 3 bases, leaving 11 bases between them. The CDR3 is 13 amino acids. The CDR3 loop reads CASSRQSYYEQYF. The CDR3 bases are TGTGCCAGCAGCCGACAGAGTTACTACGAGCAGTACTTC.